This note documents a single T cell receptor beta chain sequence. Method: immunoSEQ multiplex PCR; TCRdb's copy keeps in-frame clones and lacks some. The sample contains around 55,000 clones, around nine tenths of which appear only once. This specimen belongs to a study of blood T cell repertoires in COVID-19. The V end was cut by 8 bases, the J end by 2 bases, with 15 bases between. Germline V CDR1 and CDR2: MNHEY, SMNVEV (reference sequence). This CDR3 spans 14 amino acids. J is TRBJ1-2 and V is TRBV27, with a tentative D call TRBD1 (6 bases). The sample comprised peripheral blood. This TCR derives from a man in his fifties or sixties with active COVID-19. In nucleotides, the CDR3 is TGTGCCAGCGGCACAGGGAGGGGGAACTATGGCTACACCTTC. Its translation is CASGTGRGNYGYTF.